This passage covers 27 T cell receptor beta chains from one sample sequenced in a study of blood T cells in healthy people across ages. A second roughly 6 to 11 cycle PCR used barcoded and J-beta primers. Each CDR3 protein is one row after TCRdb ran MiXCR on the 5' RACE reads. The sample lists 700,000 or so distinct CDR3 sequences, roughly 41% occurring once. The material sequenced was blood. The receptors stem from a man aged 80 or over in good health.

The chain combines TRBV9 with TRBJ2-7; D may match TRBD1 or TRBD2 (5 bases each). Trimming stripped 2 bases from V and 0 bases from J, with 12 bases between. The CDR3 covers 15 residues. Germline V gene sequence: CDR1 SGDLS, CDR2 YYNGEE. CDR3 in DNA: TGTGCCAGCAGCGTGGGGGTAGAAAGCTCCTACGAGCAGTACTTC. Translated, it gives CASSVGVESSYEQYF. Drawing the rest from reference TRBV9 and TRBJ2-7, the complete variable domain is DSGVTQTPKHLITATGQRVTLRCSPRSGDLSVYWYQQSLDQGLQFLIQYYNGEERAKGNILERFSAQQFPDLHSELNLSSLELGDSALYFCASSVGVESSYEQYFGPGTRLTVT.

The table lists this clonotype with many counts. Written as DNA, the CDR3 is TGCAGCGTTGAAGAGGCAGGATACGAGCAGTACTTC. Protein product: CSVEEAGYEQYF. This chain links TRBV29-1 with TRBJ2-7; D gene ambiguous. Germline CDR1 SQVTM, CDR2 ANQGSEA. V lost 0 bases and J lost 4, with 7 bases in between. There are 12 residues in the CDR3.

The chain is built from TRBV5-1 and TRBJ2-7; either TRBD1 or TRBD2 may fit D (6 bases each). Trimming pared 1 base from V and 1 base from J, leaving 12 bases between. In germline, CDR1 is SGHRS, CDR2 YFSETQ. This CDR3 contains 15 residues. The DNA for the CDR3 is TGCGCCAGCAGCTTGTTGGAAGGGGGGTCCTACGAGCAGTACTTC. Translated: CASSLLEGGSYEQYF.

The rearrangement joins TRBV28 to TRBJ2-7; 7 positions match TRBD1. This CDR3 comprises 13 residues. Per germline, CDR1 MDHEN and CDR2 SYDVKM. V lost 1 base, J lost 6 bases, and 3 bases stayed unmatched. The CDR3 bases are TGTGCCAGCAGTTTATTAGAGGGGGCCGAGCAGTACTTC. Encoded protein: CASSLLEGAEQYF.

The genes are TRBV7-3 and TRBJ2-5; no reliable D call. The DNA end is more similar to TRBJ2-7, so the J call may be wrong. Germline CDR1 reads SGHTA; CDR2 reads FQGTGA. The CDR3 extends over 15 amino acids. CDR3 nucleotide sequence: TGTGCCAGCAGCTTAATGGATGCCCCTTACTACGAGCAGTACTTC. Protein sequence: CASSLMDAPYYEQYF.

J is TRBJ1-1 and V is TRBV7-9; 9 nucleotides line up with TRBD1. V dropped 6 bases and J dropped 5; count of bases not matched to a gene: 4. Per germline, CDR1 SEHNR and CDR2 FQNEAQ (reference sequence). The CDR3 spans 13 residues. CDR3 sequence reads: CASRRDRETEAFF. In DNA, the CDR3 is TGTGCCAGCAGAAGGGACAGGGAAACTGAAGCTTTCTTT.

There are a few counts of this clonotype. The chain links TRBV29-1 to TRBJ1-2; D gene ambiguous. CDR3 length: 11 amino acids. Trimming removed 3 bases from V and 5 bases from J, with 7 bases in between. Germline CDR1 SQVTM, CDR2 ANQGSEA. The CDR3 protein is CSVEFGYGYTF. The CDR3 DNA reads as TGCAGCGTTGAGTTTGGATATGGCTACACCTTC.

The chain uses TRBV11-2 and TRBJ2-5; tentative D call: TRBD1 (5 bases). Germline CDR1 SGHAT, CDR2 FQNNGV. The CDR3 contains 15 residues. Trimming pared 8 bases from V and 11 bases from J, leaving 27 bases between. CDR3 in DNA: TGTGCCAGCGAAAATCCTGCAGGGTATACAAATGAGCAGTACTTC. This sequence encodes CASENPAGYTNEQYF.

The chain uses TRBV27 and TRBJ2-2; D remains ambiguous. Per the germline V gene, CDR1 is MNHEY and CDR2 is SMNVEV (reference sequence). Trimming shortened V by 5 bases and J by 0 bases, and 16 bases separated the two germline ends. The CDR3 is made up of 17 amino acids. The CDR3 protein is CASSQLSTPTNTGELFF. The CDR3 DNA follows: TGTGCCAGCAGTCAGCTCTCGACGCCGACGAACACCGGGGAGCTGTTTTTT.

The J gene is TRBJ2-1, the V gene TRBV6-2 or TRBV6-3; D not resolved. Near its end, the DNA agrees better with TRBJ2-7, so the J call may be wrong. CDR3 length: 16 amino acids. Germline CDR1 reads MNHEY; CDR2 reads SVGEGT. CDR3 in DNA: TGTGCCAGCAGTTACGGTGGAAGACCCTCCTACAATGAGCAGTACTTC. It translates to CASSYGGRPSYNEQYF.

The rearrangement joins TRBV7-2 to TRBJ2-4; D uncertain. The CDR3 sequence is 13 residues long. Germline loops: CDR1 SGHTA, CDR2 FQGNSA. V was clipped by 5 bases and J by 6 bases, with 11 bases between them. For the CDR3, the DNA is TGTGCCAGCAGCACCCAATCGGGAAACATTCAGTACTTC. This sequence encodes CASSTQSGNIQYF. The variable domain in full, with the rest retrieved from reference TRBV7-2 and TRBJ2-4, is GAGVSQSPSNKVTEKGKDVELRCDPISGHTALYWYRQSLGQGLEFLIYFQGNSAPDKSGLPSDRFSAERTGGSVSTLTIQRTQQEDSAVYLCASSTQSGNIQYFGAGTRLSVL.

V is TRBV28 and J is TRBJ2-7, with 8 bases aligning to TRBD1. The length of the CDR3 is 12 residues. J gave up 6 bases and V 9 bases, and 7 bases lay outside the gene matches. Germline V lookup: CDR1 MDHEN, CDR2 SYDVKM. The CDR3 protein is CASRTGFGEQYF. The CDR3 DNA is TGTGCCAGTAGGACAGGGTTCGGCGAGCAGTACTTC. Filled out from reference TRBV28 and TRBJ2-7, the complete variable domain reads DVKVTQSSRYLVKRTGEKVFLECVQDMDHENMFWYRQDPGLGLRLIYFSYDVKMKEKGDIPEGYSVSREKKERFSLILESASTNQTSMYLCASRTGFGEQYFGPGTRLTVT.

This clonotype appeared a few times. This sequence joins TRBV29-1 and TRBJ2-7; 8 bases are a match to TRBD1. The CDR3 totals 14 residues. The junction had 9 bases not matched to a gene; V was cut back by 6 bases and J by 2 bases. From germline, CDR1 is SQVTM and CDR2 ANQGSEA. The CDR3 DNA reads TGCAGCGTCACCGCGGGACAGGCTACCTACGAGCAGTACTTC. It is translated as CSVTAGQATYEQYF.

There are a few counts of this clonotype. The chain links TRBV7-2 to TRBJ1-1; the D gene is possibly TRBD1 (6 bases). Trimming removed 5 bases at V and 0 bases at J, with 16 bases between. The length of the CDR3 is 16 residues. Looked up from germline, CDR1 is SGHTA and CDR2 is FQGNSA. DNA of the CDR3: TGTGCCAGCAGCCCACACAGGGTTGGCATGAACACTGAAGCTTTCTTT. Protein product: CASSPHRVGMNTEAFF.

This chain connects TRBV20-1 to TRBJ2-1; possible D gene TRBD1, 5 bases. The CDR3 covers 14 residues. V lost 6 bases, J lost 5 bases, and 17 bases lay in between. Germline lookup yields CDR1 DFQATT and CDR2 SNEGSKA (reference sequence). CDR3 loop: CSAKDTGINNEQFF. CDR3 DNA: TGCAGTGCCAAGGACACCGGAATAAACAATGAGCAGTTCTTC.

The CDR3 region is CASSSTGDSPLHF. The CDR3 DNA follows: TGTGCCAGCAGCTCGACAGGGGATTCACCCCTCCACTTT. This chain joins TRBV7-9 and TRBJ1-6, with 8 bases matching TRBD1. Germline assignment: CDR1 SEHNR and CDR2 FQNEAQ (reference sequence). This CDR3 region has 13 residues. V lost 4 bases, J lost 8 bases, and 1 base stayed unmatched.

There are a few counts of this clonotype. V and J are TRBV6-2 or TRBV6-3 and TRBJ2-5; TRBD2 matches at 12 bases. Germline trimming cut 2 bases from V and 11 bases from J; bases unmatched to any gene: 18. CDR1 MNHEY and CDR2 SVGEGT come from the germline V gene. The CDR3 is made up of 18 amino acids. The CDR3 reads CASSYPTTSGRVYNEQYF. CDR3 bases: TGTGCCAGCAGTTACCCCACGACTAGCGGGAGAGTCTACAATGAGCAGTACTTC.

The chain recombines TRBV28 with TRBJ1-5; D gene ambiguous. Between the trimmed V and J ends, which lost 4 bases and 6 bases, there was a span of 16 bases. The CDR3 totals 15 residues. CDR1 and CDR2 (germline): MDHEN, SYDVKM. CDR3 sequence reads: CASSWGYSNGQPQHF. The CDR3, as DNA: TGTGCCAGCAGTTGGGGATATAGCAATGGTCAGCCCCAGCATTTT.

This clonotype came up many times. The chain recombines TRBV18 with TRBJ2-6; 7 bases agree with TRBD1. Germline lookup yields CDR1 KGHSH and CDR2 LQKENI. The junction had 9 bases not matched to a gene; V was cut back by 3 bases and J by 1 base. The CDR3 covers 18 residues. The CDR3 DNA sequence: TGTGCCAGCTCACCTCGGACAGGAAGTTTATCTGGGGCCAACGTCCTGACTTTC. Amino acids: CASSPRTGSLSGANVLTF.

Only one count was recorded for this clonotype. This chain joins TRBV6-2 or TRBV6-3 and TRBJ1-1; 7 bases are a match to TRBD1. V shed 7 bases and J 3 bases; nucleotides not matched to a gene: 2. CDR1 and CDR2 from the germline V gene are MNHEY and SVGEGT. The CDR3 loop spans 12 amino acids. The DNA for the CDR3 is TGTGCCAGCATGGGACAGCACACTGAAGCTTTCTTT. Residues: CASMGQHTEAFF.

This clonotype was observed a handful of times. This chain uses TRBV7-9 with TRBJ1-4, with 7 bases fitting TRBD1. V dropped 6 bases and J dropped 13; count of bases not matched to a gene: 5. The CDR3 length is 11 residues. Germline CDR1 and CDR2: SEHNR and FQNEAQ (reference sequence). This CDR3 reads CASSSTGRLFF. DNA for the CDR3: TGTGCCAGCAGTTCGACAGGGAGACTGTTTTTT.

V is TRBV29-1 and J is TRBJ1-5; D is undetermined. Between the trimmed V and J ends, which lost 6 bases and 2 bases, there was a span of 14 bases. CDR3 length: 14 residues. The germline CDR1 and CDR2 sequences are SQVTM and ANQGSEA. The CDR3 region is CSVASGFGNQPQHF. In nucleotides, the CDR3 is TGCAGCGTCGCCAGCGGTTTTGGCAATCAGCCCCAGCATTTT.

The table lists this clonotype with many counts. As DNA, the CDR3 is TGCAGTTCACCCTGGCGGGAGGGAACAGATACGCAGTATTTT. It specifies CSSPWREGTDTQYF. The chain has TRBV20-1 and TRBJ2-3; 9 bases are a match to TRBD2. V was pared by 8 bases and J by 3 bases, with 9 bases of the junction left unmatched. Germline CDR1 DFQATT, CDR2 SNEGSKA (reference sequence). The CDR3 totals 14 residues.

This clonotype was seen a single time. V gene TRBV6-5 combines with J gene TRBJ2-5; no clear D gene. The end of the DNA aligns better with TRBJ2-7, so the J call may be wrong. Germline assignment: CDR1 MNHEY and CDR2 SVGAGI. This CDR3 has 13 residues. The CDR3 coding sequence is TGTGCCAGCAGCCGGCAGCATGGCTACGAGCAGTACTTC. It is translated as CASSRQHGYEQYF.

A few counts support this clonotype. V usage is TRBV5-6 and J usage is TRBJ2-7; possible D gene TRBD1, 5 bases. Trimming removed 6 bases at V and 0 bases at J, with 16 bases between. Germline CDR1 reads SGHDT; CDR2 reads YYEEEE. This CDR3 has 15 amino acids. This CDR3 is CASNLRDSYSYEQYF. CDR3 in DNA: TGTGCCAGCAATCTAAGAGACAGCTACTCCTACGAGCAGTACTTC. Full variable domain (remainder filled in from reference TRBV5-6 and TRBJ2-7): DAGVTQSPTHLIKTRGQQVTLRCSPKSGHDTVSWYQQALGQGPQFIFQYYEEEERQRGNFPDRFSGHQFPNYSSELNVNALLLGDSALYLCASNLRDSYSYEQYFGPGTRLTVT.

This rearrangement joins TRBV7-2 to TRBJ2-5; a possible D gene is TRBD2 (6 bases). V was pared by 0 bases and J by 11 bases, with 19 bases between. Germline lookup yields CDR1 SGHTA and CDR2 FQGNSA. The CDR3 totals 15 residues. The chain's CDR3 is CASSLAYGLGREQYF. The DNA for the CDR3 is TGTGCCAGCAGCTTAGCTTATGGGCTGGGACGGGAGCAGTACTTC.

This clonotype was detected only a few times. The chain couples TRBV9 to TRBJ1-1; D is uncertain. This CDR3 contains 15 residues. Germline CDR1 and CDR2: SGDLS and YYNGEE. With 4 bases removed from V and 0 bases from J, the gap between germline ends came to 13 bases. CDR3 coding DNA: TGTGCCAGCAGCCCCCGTGAGGTTATGAACACTGAAGCTTTCTTT. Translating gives CASSPREVMNTEAFF.